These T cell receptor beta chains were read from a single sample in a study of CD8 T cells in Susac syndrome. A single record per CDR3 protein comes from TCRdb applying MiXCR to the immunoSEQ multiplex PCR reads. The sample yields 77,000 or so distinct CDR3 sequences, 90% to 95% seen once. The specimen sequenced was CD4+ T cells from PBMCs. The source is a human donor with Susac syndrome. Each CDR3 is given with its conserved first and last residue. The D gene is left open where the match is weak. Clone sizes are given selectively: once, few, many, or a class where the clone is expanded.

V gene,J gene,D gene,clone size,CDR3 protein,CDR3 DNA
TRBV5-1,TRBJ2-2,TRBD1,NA,CASSGGTGGRPNTGELFF,TGCGCCAGCAGCGGAGGGACAGGGGGTCGGCCAAACACCGGGGAGCTGTTTTTT
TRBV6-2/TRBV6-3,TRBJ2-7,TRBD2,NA,CASSYNMREPGNSYEQYF,TGTGCCAGCAGTTACAATATGCGGGAGCCGGGTAACTCCTACGAGCAGTACTTC
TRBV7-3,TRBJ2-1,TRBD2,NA,CASSRQGTSGSKSDEQFF,TGTGCCAGCAGCCGCCAGGGGACTAGCGGGAGTAAGAGCGATGAGCAGTTCTTC
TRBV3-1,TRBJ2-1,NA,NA,CASSLRTGSVGQFF,TGTGCCAGCAGCCTCCGTACGGGATCGGTCGGGCAGTTCTTC
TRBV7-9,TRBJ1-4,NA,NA,CASSFPGEEKLFF,TGTGCCAGCAGCTTTCCCGGGGAGGAAAAACTGTTTTTT
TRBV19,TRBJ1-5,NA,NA,CASTPLEGSNQPQHF,TGTGCCAGTACCCCGTTGGAGGGAAGCAATCAGCCCCAGCATTTT
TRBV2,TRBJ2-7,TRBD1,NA,CASRGQGYEQYF,TGTGCCAGCCGGGGACAGGGGTACGAGCAGTACTTC
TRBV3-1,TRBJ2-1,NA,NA,CASSQELWKTFEQFF,TGTGCCAGCAGCCAAGAACTTTGGAAAACCTTTGAGCAGTTCTTC
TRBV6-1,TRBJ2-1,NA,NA,CASIRTTLTYNEQFF,TGTGCCAGCATAAGGACTACCTTAACCTACAATGAGCAGTTCTTC
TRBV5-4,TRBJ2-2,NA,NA,CASSQRSLNTGELFF,TGTGCCAGCAGCCAGCGGTCATTGAACACCGGGGAGCTGTTTTTT
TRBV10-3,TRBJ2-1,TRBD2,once,CAISAGLAGGDNEQFF,TGTGCCATCAGTGCGGGACTAGCGGGAGGGGACAATGAGCAGTTCTTC
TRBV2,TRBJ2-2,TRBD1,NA,CASSRRDSSPGELFF,TGTGCCAGCAGCCGCCGGGACAGTTCCCCCGGGGAGCTGTTTTTT
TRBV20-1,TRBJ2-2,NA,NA,CSARWFGGTGELFF,TGCAGTGCCCGCTGGTTCGGGGGCACCGGGGAGCTGTTTTTT
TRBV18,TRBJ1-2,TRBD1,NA,CASSPGTGGLYGYTF,TGTGCCAGCTCACCAGGGACAGGGGGCCTCTATGGCTACACCTTC
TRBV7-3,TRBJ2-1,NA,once,CASSPGQNNEQFF,TGTGCCAGCAGCCCCGGACAGAACAATGAGCAGTTCTTC
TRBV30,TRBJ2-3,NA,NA,CAWSVETAVTDTQYF,TGTGCCTGGAGTGTCGAAACGGCCGTCACAGATACGCAGTATTTT
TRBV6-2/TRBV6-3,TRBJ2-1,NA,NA,CASSYNLGAGAREQFF,TGTGCCAGCAGTTACAATTTGGGGGCAGGGGCGCGTGAGCAGTTCTTC
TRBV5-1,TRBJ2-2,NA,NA,CASSLRQAYTGELFF,TGCGCCAGCAGCCTAAGACAGGCATATACCGGGGAGCTGTTTTTT
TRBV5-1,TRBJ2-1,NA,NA,CASSLAGAWEQFF,TGCGCCAGCAGCTTGGCTGGAGCGTGGGAGCAGTTCTTC
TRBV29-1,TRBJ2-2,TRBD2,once,CSVLGTSDATGELFF,TGCAGCGTTTTAGGGACTAGCGACGCAACCGGGGAGCTGTTTTTT
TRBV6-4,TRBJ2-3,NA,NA,CASSDGARGSIDTQYF,TGTGCCAGCAGTGACGGGGCACGCGGATCGATTGATACGCAGTATTTT
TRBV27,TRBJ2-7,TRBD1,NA,CASRKGQGAYEQYF,TGTGCCAGCAGGAAGGGACAGGGTGCCTACGAGCAGTACTTC
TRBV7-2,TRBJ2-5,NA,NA,CASSLEPRTSWGKTQYF,TGTGCCAGCAGCTTAGAGCCCAGGACGAGTTGGGGGAAGACCCAGTACTTC
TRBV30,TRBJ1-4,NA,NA,CAWNLQTLREKLFF,TGTGCCTGGAATCTTCAAACATTGAGGGAAAAACTGTTTTTT
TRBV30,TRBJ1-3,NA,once,CACQTGSGNTIYF,TGTGCCTGTCAAACAGGGTCTGGAAACACCATATATTTT
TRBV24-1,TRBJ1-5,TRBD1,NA,CATSDGGQGNQPQHF,TGTGCCACCAGTGATGGGGGACAGGGGAATCAGCCCCAGCATTTT
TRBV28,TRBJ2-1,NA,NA,CASKGGAAFYNEQFF,TGTGCCAGCAAGGGTGGGGCAGCTTTTTACAATGAGCAGTTCTTC
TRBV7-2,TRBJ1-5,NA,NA,CASSPGVGNQPQHF,TGTGCCAGCAGCCCGGGGGTGGGCAATCAGCCCCAGCATTTT
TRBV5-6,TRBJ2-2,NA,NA,CASSPNQGLTGELFF,TGTGCCAGCAGCCCAAATCAAGGGCTGACCGGGGAGCTGTTTTTT
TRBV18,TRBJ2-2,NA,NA,CASSRATNTGELFF,TGTGCCAGCTCAAGAGCAACGAACACCGGGGAGCTGTTTTTT
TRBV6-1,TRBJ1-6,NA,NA,CASSSTVSENSPLHF,TGTGCCAGCAGTTCGACAGTGTCCGAAAATTCACCCCTCCACTTT
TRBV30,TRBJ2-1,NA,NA,CAWSMGRGFHEQFF,TGTGCCTGGAGCATGGGAAGGGGGTTCCATGAGCAGTTCTTC
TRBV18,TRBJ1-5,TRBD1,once,CASSRQGQGADQPQHF,TGTGCCAGCTCCCGCCAGGGACAGGGGGCGGATCAGCCCCAGCATTTT
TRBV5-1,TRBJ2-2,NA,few,CASSIGLNTGELFF,TGCGCCAGTTCCATTGGCCTGAACACCGGGGAGCTGTTTTTT
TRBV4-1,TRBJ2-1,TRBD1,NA,CASSQDRLGQYNEQFF,TGCGCCAGCAGCCAAGATCGGTTGGGACAGTACAATGAGCAGTTCTTC
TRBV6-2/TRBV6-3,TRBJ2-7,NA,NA,CASTSSTSRRSYEQYF,TGTGCCAGCACTTCCTCGACGTCTAGGCGTTCCTACGAGCAGTACTTC